This is a list of T cell receptor beta chains from one sample in a study of regulatory T cells in long-lasting Graves disease. One entry per CDR3 protein, called by TCRdb with MiXCR from the multiplex PCR reads. The sample consists of 200,000 to 250,000 distinct CDR3 sequences, around 20% of them appearing once. The sequenced sample was peripheral blood mononuclear cells (PBMCs), obtained at new diagnosis, from a patient treated with antithyroid drugs. These receptors all stem from a female donor with Graves disease. CDR3s include the opening cysteine and the closing phenylalanine or tryptophan. The order of the fields is J gene, D gene, clone size, V gene, CDR3 protein, CDR3 DNA. A D gene is named only where the DNA matches it firmly. The listing skips clone size in some rows; elsewhere it reads once, few, many or a size class.

j_gene: TRBJ2-2
d_gene: NA
abundance: many
v_gene: TRBV3-1
CDR3aa: CASLSHGGELFF
CDR3nt: TGTGCCAGCCTTTCTCATGGCGGGGAGCTGTTTTTT

j_gene: TRBJ1-5
d_gene: NA
abundance: many
v_gene: TRBV6-2/TRBV6-3
CDR3aa: CASSERTDNQPQHF
CDR3nt: TGTGCCAGCAGTGAGCGGACAGACAATCAGCCCCAGCATTTT

j_gene: TRBJ2-1
d_gene: TRBD2
abundance: NA
v_gene: TRBV18
CDR3aa: CASSPPIDAGGYNEQFF
CDR3nt: TGTGCCAGCTCACCACCGATCGACGCGGGAGGGTACAATGAGCAGTTCTTC

j_gene: TRBJ2-1
d_gene: TRBD2
abundance: many
v_gene: TRBV20-1
CDR3aa: CSAPQAAGDNEQFF
CDR3nt: TGCAGTGCTCCTCAGGCAGCGGGAGACAATGAGCAGTTCTTC

j_gene: TRBJ1-3
d_gene: NA
abundance: many
v_gene: TRBV20-1
CDR3aa: CSARVSGNTIYF
CDR3nt: TGCAGTGCTAGAGTCTCTGGAAACACCATATATTTT

j_gene: TRBJ2-1
d_gene: NA
abundance: few
v_gene: TRBV19
CDR3aa: CASGVWGRYNEQFF
CDR3nt: TGTGCCAGCGGCGTGTGGGGGAGGTACAATGAGCAGTTCTTC

j_gene: TRBJ2-7
d_gene: TRBD1
abundance: many
v_gene: TRBV7-2
CDR3aa: CASSSQTGFEQYF
CDR3nt: TGTGCCAGCAGCTCCCAGACAGGGTTCGAGCAGTACTTC

j_gene: TRBJ2-1
d_gene: NA
abundance: many
v_gene: TRBV7-2
CDR3aa: CASSPRRGVNEQFF
CDR3nt: TGTGCCAGCAGCCCACGACGGGGTGTAAATGAGCAGTTCTTC

j_gene: TRBJ2-3
d_gene: TRBD2
abundance: NA
v_gene: TRBV2
CDR3aa: CASSVRAGGRTDTQYF
CDR3nt: TGTGCCAGCAGCGTTCGGGCGGGGGGACGCACAGATACGCAGTATTTT

j_gene: TRBJ2-5
d_gene: NA
abundance: many
v_gene: TRBV7-9
CDR3aa: CASSPPGYLYQETQYF
CDR3nt: TGCGCCAGCAGCCCCCCCGGGTACCTGTACCAAGAGACCCAGTACTTC

j_gene: TRBJ2-5
d_gene: TRBD1
abundance: NA
v_gene: TRBV19
CDR3aa: CASSTGGRGLQETQYF
CDR3nt: TGTGCCAGTAGTACCGGCGGCAGGGGGCTCCAAGAGACCCAGTACTTC

j_gene: TRBJ1-4
d_gene: NA
abundance: NA
v_gene: TRBV5-4
CDR3aa: CASSLAGGWGYEKLFF
CDR3nt: TGTGCCAGCAGCTTGGCCGGAGGTTGGGGCTATGAAAAACTGTTTTTT

j_gene: TRBJ2-2
d_gene: TRBD1
abundance: many
v_gene: TRBV6-1
CDR3aa: CASRGQGPANTGELFF
CDR3nt: TGTGCCAGCAGGGGACAGGGACCCGCGAACACCGGGGAGCTGTTTTTT

j_gene: TRBJ2-3
d_gene: TRBD1
abundance: once
v_gene: TRBV7-6
CDR3aa: CASSHSGTGWDTQYF
CDR3nt: TGTGCCAGCAGCCACTCCGGGACAGGGTGGGATACGCAGTATTTT

j_gene: TRBJ2-7
d_gene: TRBD1
abundance: many
v_gene: TRBV12-3/TRBV12-4
CDR3aa: CASSSWDRALSYEQYF
CDR3nt: TGTGCCAGCAGTTCCTGGGACAGGGCCCTTTCCTACGAGCAGTACTTC

j_gene: TRBJ2-3
d_gene: TRBD1
abundance: many
v_gene: TRBV3-1
CDR3aa: CASSLWDRDTDTQYF
CDR3nt: TGTGCCAGCAGCCTCTGGGACAGGGATACAGATACGCAGTATTTT

j_gene: TRBJ2-2
d_gene: NA
abundance: many
v_gene: TRBV7-2
CDR3aa: CASSPLLVPGTGELFF
CDR3nt: TGTGCCAGCAGCCCCCTATTGGTCCCGGGCACCGGGGAGCTGTTTTTT

j_gene: TRBJ2-1
d_gene: NA
abundance: few
v_gene: TRBV20-1
CDR3aa: CSARFALATYNEQFF
CDR3nt: TGCAGTGCTAGATTTGCACTAGCAACCTACAATGAGCAGTTCTTC

j_gene: TRBJ2-3
d_gene: TRBD2
abundance: many
v_gene: TRBV5-6
CDR3aa: CASSWGLAGVGRDTQYF
CDR3nt: TGTGCCAGCAGCTGGGGCCTAGCGGGAGTTGGGAGAGATACGCAGTATTTT

j_gene: TRBJ1-2
d_gene: NA
abundance: few
v_gene: TRBV5-5
CDR3aa: CASSPSLGYGYTF
CDR3nt: TGTGCCAGCAGCCCAAGTCTCGGCTATGGCTACACCTTC

j_gene: TRBJ1-1
d_gene: TRBD1
abundance: many
v_gene: TRBV6-2/TRBV6-3
CDR3aa: CAIRGQSGGGTEAFF
CDR3nt: TGTGCCATCAGGGGGCAGTCGGGCGGGGGCACTGAAGCTTTCTTT

j_gene: TRBJ2-7
d_gene: TRBD2
abundance: NA
v_gene: TRBV29-1
CDR3aa: CSVALAGGASYEQYF
CDR3nt: TGCAGCGTGGCGCTAGCGGGAGGGGCCTCCTACGAGCAGTACTTC

j_gene: TRBJ2-7
d_gene: TRBD2
abundance: many
v_gene: TRBV28
CDR3aa: CASTGRAYEQYF
CDR3nt: TGTGCCAGCACGGGGAGGGCCTACGAGCAGTACTTC

j_gene: TRBJ1-6
d_gene: NA
abundance: NA
v_gene: TRBV4-2
CDR3aa: CASSQVTGQSYSPLHF
CDR3nt: TGTGCCAGCAGCCAAGTAACAGGACAGTCTTATTCACCCCTCCACTTT

j_gene: TRBJ2-1
d_gene: NA
abundance: many
v_gene: TRBV7-2
CDR3aa: CASSLRGDEQFF
CDR3nt: TGTGCCAGCAGCCTGAGGGGGGATGAGCAGTTCTTC

j_gene: TRBJ2-2
d_gene: NA
abundance: many
v_gene: TRBV2
CDR3aa: CASSAGPGFNTGELFF
CDR3nt: TGTGCCAGCAGTGCCGGGCCGGGATTTAACACCGGGGAGCTGTTTTTT

j_gene: TRBJ2-5
d_gene: NA
abundance: few
v_gene: TRBV10-1
CDR3aa: CASSERRSGGETQYF
CDR3nt: TGCGCCAGCAGTGAGCGGCGGAGTGGAGGAGAGACCCAGTACTTC

j_gene: TRBJ1-5
d_gene: TRBD1
abundance: NA
v_gene: TRBV7-2
CDR3aa: CASSSRTGIGQPQHF
CDR3nt: TGTGCCAGCAGCTCCAGGACAGGGATTGGACAGCCCCAGCATTTT

j_gene: TRBJ2-7
d_gene: TRBD1
abundance: many
v_gene: TRBV7-6
CDR3aa: CASSPVDRGNEQYF
CDR3nt: TGTGCCAGCAGCCCGGTGGACAGGGGCAACGAGCAGTACTTC

j_gene: TRBJ2-1
d_gene: TRBD2
abundance: NA
v_gene: TRBV5-4
CDR3aa: CASSLPGLAGEGWEQFF
CDR3nt: TGTGCCAGCAGCTTACCTGGACTAGCGGGAGAGGGCTGGGAGCAGTTCTTC

j_gene: TRBJ2-3
d_gene: NA
abundance: many
v_gene: TRBV7-8
CDR3aa: CASSLESTDTQYF
CDR3nt: TGTGCCAGCAGCTTAGAATCTACAGATACGCAGTATTTT

j_gene: TRBJ1-5
d_gene: NA
abundance: many
v_gene: TRBV12-5
CDR3aa: CASGSTRSNQPQHF
CDR3nt: TGTGCTAGTGGTTCGACTAGAAGCAATCAGCCCCAGCATTTT

j_gene: TRBJ2-5
d_gene: TRBD2
abundance: many
v_gene: TRBV28
CDR3aa: CATLGGTETQYF
CDR3nt: TGTGCCACACTCGGGGGGACGGAGACCCAGTACTTC

j_gene: TRBJ2-7
d_gene: TRBD2
abundance: many
v_gene: TRBV6-1
CDR3aa: CASSQLSGGRTYEQYF
CDR3nt: TGTGCCAGCAGCCAACTTAGCGGGGGAAGGACCTACGAGCAGTACTTC

j_gene: TRBJ2-7
d_gene: NA
abundance: many
v_gene: TRBV7-9
CDR3aa: CASSLAGDTSYEQYF
CDR3nt: TGTGCCAGCAGCTTAGCGGGGGACACCTCCTACGAGCAGTACTTC

j_gene: TRBJ2-7
d_gene: TRBD2
abundance: NA
v_gene: TRBV6-2/TRBV6-3
CDR3aa: CASSYSRFLTSGVNYEQYF
CDR3nt: TGTGCCAGCAGTTACTCGAGATTCCTAACTAGCGGGGTCAACTACGAGCAGTACTTC

j_gene: TRBJ1-5
d_gene: TRBD1
abundance: few
v_gene: TRBV6-1
CDR3aa: CASRRQGENQPQHF
CDR3nt: TGTGCCAGCAGACGACAGGGGGAGAATCAGCCCCAGCATTTT

j_gene: TRBJ2-1
d_gene: TRBD2
abundance: many
v_gene: TRBV5-1
CDR3aa: CASSAVGAGGSNEQFF
CDR3nt: TGCGCCAGCAGCGCCGTGGGGGCGGGAGGATCCAATGAGCAGTTCTTC

j_gene: TRBJ2-7
d_gene: NA
abundance: many
v_gene: TRBV2
CDR3aa: CASLGLSSYEQYF
CDR3nt: TGTGCCAGCTTAGGACTGAGCTCCTACGAGCAGTACTTC

j_gene: TRBJ2-4
d_gene: TRBD2
abundance: NA
v_gene: TRBV28
CDR3aa: CASTVGGGKNIQYF
CDR3nt: TGTGCCAGCACCGTGGGCGGGGGGAAAAACATTCAGTACTTC

j_gene: TRBJ2-5
d_gene: TRBD1
abundance: many
v_gene: TRBV3-1
CDR3aa: CASSQGRDSLYQETQYF
CDR3nt: TGTGCCAGCAGCCAAGGCCGGGACAGTTTGTACCAAGAGACCCAGTACTTC

j_gene: TRBJ2-5
d_gene: TRBD2
abundance: many
v_gene: TRBV7-6
CDR3aa: CASSIAGGGGTQYF
CDR3nt: TGTGCCAGCAGCATTGCGGGGGGAGGTGGGACCCAGTACTTC

j_gene: TRBJ2-5
d_gene: NA
abundance: many
v_gene: TRBV5-1
CDR3aa: CASSLGTGQETQYF
CDR3nt: TGCGCCAGCAGCTTGGGAACAGGCCAAGAGACCCAGTACTTC

j_gene: TRBJ2-1
d_gene: TRBD2
abundance: many
v_gene: TRBV3-1
CDR3aa: CASSRGGRAVSSNEQFF
CDR3nt: TGTGCCAGCAGCCGAGGCGGGAGGGCCGTATCCTCTAATGAGCAGTTCTTC

j_gene: TRBJ2-5
d_gene: NA
abundance: NA
v_gene: TRBV5-6
CDR3aa: CASSLVFGPSETQYF
CDR3nt: TGTGCCAGCAGCTTGGTCTTTGGCCCCTCAGAGACCCAGTACTTC

j_gene: TRBJ1-2
d_gene: TRBD1
abundance: NA
v_gene: TRBV6-2/TRBV6-3
CDR3aa: CASSYSGQDYGYTF
CDR3nt: TGTGCCAGCAGTTACTCCGGACAGGACTATGGCTACACCTTC

j_gene: TRBJ2-1
d_gene: NA
abundance: many
v_gene: TRBV6-1
CDR3aa: CASSGNLGRSSYNEQFF
CDR3nt: TGTGCCAGCAGTGGCAACCTCGGCCGAAGCTCCTACAATGAGCAGTTCTTC

j_gene: TRBJ2-1
d_gene: TRBD1
abundance: many
v_gene: TRBV27
CDR3aa: CASRSPGQEQFF
CDR3nt: TGTGCCAGCAGAAGTCCGGGACAGGAGCAGTTCTTC

j_gene: TRBJ1-2
d_gene: TRBD1
abundance: NA
v_gene: TRBV7-2
CDR3aa: CASSSGQGNGYTF
CDR3nt: TGTGCCAGCAGCTCGGGACAGGGGAACGGCTACACCTTC

j_gene: TRBJ1-2
d_gene: TRBD1
abundance: many
v_gene: TRBV6-1
CDR3aa: CASRDRQGKNYGYTF
CDR3nt: TGTGCCAGCAGAGATCGACAGGGGAAGAACTATGGCTACACCTTC

j_gene: TRBJ2-7
d_gene: NA
abundance: many
v_gene: TRBV10-1
CDR3aa: CASRDYLGEQYF
CDR3nt: TGCGCCAGCAGGGACTACCTTGGCGAGCAGTACTTC

j_gene: TRBJ2-7
d_gene: NA
abundance: many
v_gene: TRBV15
CDR3aa: CATSRESRFYEQYF
CDR3nt: TGTGCCACCAGCAGAGAGAGCAGATTCTACGAGCAGTACTTC

j_gene: TRBJ1-1
d_gene: TRBD1
abundance: many
v_gene: TRBV27
CDR3aa: CASSFSRGRDTEAFF
CDR3nt: TGTGCCAGCAGTTTCTCCAGGGGGCGGGATACTGAAGCTTTCTTT

j_gene: TRBJ1-1
d_gene: NA
abundance: many
v_gene: TRBV18
CDR3aa: CASSRETVLNTEAFF
CDR3nt: TGTGCCAGCTCACGAGAGACAGTTTTGAACACTGAAGCTTTCTTT